There are a few counts of the clone carrying this T cell receptor beta chain. The antigen is undetermined. The sample is drawn from a study of T-cell reconstitution after alpha-beta-depleted transplantation in children. Study results and limitations: About two months after transplant, alpha-beta T cells reportedly came from several hundred expanded graft clones. The origin of high day-60 TCRbeta diversity in some patients lay in surviving recipient T cells and thymic progenitors. Once a year had passed after transplant, T-cell counts and diversity came mostly from newly produced T cells.

Trimming stripped 8 bases from V and 0 bases from J, with 2 bases between. This CDR3 comprises 11 residues. The germline CDR1 and CDR2 sequences are MNHEY and SVGAGI. The library targeted TCRbeta and was prepared with unique molecular identifiers. From the PCR reads, TCRdb called clonotypes with MiXCR, one entry per CDR3 protein. The sample consists of about a million distinct CDR3 sequences, roughly 29% of them appearing once. This chain uses TRBV6-5 with TRBJ2-4; D ambiguous. Sequencing used PBMCs, mostly from graft donor cells, obtained 360 days after TCRalphabeta/CD19-depleted stem cell transplant. This clonotype was sampled from a boy less than two years old who had a stem cell transplant for SCID, so the T cells may come from the graft donor. The CDR3 loop is CASAAKNIQYF. In DNA form, the CDR3 reads TGTGCCAGCGCAGCCAAAAACATTCAGTACTTC.